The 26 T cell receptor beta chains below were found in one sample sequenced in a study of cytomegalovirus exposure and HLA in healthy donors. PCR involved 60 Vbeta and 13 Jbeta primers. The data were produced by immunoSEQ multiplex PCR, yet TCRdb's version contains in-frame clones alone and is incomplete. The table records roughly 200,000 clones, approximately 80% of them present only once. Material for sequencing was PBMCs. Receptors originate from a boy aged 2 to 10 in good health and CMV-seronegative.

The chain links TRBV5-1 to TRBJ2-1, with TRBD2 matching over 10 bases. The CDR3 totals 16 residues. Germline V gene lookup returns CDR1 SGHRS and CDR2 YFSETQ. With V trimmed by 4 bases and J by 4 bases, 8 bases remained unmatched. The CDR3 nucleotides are TGCGCCAGCAGCGCAGCCACTAGCGGGACGTACAATGAGCAGTTCTTC. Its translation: CASSAATSGTYNEQFF.

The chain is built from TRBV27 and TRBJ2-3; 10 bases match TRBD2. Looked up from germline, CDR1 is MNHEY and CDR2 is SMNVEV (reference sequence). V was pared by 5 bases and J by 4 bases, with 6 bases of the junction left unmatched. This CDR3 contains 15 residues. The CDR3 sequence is CASSKAGGLADTQYF. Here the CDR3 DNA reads TGTGCCAGCAGTAAAGCGGGGGGGTTGGCAGATACGCAGTATTTT.

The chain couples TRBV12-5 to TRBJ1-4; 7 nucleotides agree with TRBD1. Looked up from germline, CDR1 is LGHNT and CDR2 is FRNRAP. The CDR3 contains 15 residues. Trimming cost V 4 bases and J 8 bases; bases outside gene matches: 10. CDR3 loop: CASGWNDRAGEKLFF. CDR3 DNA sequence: TGTGCTAGTGGTTGGAATGACAGGGCGGGCGAAAAACTGTTTTTT.

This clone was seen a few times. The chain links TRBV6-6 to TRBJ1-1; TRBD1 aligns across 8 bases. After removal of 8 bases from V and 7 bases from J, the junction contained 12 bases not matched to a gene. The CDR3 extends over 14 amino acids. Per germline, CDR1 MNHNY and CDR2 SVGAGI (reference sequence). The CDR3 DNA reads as TGTGCCAGCTCACACGGATGGACAGGGAATGAAGCTTTCTTT. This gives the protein CASSHGWTGNEAFF.

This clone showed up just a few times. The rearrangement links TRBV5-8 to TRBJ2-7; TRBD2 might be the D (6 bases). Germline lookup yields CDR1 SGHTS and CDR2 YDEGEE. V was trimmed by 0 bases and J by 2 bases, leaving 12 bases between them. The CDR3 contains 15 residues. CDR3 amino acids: CASSLAGTGAYEQYF. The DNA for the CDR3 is TGTGCCAGCAGCTTGGCCGGGACGGGAGCCTACGAGCAGTACTTC.

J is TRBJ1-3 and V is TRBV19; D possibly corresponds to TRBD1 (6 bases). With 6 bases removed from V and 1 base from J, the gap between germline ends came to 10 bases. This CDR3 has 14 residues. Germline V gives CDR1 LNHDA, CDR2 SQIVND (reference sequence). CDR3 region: CASRTTGSGNTIYF. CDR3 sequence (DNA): TGTGCCAGTAGAACGACAGGATCTGGAAACACCATATATTTT.

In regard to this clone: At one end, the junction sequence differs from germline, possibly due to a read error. The CDR3 protein is CACSEAWRARGYTF. The CDR3 region has the DNA TGTGCCTGCAGTGAAGCATGGAGGGCGAGGGGCTACACCTTC. This chain connects TRBV6-1 to TRBJ1-2; no definite D call. Germline assignment: CDR1 MNHNS and CDR2 SASEGT. This CDR3 contains 14 residues.

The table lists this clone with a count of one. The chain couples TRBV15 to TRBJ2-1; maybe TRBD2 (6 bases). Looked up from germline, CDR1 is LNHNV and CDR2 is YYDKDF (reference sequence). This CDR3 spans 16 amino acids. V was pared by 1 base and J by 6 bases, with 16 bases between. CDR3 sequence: CATSRAPAGVVNEQFF. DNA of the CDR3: TGTGCCACCAGCAGAGCTCCAGCGGGTGTCGTCAATGAGCAGTTCTTC.

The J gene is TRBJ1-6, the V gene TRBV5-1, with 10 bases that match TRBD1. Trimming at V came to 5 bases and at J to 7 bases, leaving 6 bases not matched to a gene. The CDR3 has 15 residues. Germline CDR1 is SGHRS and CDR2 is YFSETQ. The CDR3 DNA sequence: TGCGCCAGCAGGCTGACAGGGGGCAACAATTCACCCCTCCACTTT. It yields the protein CASRLTGGNNSPLHF.

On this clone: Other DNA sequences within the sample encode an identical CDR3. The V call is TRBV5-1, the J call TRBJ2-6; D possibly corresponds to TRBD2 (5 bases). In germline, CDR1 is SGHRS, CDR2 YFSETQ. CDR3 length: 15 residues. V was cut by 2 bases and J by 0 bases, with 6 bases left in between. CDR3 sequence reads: CASSFGSSGANVLTF. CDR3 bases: TGCGCCAGCAGCTTTGGGAGCTCTGGGGCCAACGTCCTGACTTTC. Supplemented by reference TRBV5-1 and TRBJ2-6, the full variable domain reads KAGVTQTPRYLIKTRGQQVTLSCSPISGHRSVSWYQQTPGQGLQFLFEYFSETQRNKGNFPGRFSGRQFSNSRSEMNVSTLELGDSALYLCASSFGSSGANVLTFGAGSRLTVL.

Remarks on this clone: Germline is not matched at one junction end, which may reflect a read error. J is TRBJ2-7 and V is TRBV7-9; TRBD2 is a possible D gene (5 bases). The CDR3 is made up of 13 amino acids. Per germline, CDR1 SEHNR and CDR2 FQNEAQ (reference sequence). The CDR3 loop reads CSSSLDGAYEQYF. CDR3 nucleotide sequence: TGTTCCAGCAGCTTAGACGGGGCCTACGAGCAGTACTTC.

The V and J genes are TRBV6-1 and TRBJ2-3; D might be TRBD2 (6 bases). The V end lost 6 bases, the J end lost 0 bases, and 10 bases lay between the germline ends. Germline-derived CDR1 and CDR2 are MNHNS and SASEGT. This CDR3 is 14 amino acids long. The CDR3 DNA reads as TGTGCCAGCAGAGACAGCGGGAGCACAGATACGCAGTATTTT. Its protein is CASRDSGSTDTQYF.

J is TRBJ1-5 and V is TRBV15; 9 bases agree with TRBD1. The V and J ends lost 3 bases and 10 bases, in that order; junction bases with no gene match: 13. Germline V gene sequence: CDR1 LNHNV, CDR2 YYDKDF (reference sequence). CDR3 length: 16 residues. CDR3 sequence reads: CATSSTRTGTGSPQHF. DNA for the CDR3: TGTGCCACCAGCAGCACCCGAACCGGGACAGGGAGTCCCCAGCATTTT.

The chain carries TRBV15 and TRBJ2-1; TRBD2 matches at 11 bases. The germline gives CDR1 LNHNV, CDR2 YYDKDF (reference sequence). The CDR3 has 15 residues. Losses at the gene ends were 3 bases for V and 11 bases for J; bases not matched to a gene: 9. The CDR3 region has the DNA TGTGCCACCAGCAGCTCCACCGGGACTAGCGGAAAGCAGTTCTTC. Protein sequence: CATSSSTGTSGKQFF.

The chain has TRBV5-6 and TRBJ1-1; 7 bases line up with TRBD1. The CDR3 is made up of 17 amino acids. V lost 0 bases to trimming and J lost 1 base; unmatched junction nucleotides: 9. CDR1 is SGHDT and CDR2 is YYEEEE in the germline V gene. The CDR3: CASSLGPGGRGNTEAFF. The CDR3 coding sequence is TGTGCCAGCAGCTTGGGGCCAGGGGGTCGAGGGAACACTGAAGCTTTCTTT.

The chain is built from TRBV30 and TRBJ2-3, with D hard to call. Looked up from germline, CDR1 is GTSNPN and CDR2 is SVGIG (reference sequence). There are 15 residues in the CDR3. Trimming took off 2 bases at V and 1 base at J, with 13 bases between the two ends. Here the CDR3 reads CAWSQTRVGTDTQYF. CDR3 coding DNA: TGTGCCTGGAGTCAGACTCGCGTAGGCACAGATACGCAGTATTTT.

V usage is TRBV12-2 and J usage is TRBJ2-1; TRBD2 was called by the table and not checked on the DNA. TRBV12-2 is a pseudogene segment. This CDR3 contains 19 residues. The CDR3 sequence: CASRLCPGLAGGSDNEQFF. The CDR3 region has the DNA TGTGCAAGTCGCTTGTGTCCGGGACTAGCGGGAGGGAGTGACAATGAGCAGTTCTTC.

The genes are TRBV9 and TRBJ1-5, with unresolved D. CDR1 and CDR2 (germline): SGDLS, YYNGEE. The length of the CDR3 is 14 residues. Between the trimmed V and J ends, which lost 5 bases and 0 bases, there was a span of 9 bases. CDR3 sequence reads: CASRVTYSNQPQHF. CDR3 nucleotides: TGTGCCAGCAGGGTTACATATAGCAATCAGCCCCAGCATTTT.

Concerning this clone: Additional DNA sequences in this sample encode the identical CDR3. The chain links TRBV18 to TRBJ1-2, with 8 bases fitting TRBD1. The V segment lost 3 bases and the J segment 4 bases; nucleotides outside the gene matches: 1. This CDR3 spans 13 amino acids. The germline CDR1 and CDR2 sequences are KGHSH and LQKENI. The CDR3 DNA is TGTGCCAGCTCACCGGACAGGGTCTATGGCTACACCTTC. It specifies CASSPDRVYGYTF.

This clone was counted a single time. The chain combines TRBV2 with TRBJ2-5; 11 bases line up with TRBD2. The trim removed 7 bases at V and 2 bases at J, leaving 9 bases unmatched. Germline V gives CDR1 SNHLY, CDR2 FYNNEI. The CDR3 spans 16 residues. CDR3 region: CASNQGTSGLQETQYF. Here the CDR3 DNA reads TGTGCCAGCAACCAAGGGACTAGCGGACTACAAGAGACCCAGTACTTC.

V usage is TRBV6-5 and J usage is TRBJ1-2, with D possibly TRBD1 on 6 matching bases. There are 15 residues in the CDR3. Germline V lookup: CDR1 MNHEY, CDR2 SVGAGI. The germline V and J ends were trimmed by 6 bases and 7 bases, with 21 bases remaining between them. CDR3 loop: CASSPMRGGRGGYTF. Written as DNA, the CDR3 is TGTGCCAGCAGCCCGATGAGGGGGGGACGCGGTGGCTACACCTTC.

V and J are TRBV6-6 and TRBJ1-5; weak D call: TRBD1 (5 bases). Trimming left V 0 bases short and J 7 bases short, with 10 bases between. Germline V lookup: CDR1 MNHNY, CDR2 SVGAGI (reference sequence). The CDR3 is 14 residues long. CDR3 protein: CASSYSGRAQPQHF. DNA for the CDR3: TGTGCCAGCAGTTACTCGGGCAGGGCACAGCCCCAGCATTTT.

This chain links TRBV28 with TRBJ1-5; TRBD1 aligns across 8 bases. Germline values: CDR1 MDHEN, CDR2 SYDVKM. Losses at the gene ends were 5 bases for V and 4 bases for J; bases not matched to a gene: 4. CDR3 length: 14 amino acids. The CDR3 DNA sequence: TGTGCCAGCAGTCCCTGGACAGGGAATCAGCCCCAGCATTTT. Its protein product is CASSPWTGNQPQHF.

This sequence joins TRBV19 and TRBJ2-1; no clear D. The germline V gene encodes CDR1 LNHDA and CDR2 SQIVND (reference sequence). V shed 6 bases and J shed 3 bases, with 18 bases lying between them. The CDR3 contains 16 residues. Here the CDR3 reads CASSRLERPNYNEQFF. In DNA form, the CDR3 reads TGTGCCAGTAGCCGTCTGGAGAGACCGAACTACAATGAGCAGTTCTTC.

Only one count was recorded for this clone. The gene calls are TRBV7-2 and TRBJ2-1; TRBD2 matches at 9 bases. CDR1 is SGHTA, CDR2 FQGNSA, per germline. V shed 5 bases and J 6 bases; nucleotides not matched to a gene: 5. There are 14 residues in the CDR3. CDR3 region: CASSPLAGVNEQFF. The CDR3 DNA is TGTGCCAGCAGCCCCTTAGCGGGAGTCAATGAGCAGTTCTTC.

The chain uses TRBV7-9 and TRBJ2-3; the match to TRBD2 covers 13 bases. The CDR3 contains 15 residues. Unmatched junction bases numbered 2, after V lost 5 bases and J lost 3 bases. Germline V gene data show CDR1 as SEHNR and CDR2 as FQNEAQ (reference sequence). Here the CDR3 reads CASSEGLAGTDTQYF. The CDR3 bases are TGTGCCAGCAGCGAGGGACTAGCGGGAACAGATACGCAGTATTTT.